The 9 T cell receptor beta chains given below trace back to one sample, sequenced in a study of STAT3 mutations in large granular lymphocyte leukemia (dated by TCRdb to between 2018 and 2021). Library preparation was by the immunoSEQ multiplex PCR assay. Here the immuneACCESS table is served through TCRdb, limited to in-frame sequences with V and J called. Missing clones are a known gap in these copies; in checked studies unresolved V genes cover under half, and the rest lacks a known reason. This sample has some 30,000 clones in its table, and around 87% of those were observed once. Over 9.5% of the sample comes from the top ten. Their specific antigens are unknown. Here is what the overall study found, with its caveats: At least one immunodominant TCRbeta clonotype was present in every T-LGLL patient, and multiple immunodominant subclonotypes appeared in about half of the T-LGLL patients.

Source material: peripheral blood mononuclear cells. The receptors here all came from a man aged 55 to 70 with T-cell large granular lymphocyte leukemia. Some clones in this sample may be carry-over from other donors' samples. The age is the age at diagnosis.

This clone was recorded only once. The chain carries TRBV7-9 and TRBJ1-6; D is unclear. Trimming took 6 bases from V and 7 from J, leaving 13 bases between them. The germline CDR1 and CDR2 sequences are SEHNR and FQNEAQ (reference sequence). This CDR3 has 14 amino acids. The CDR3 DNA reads TGTGCCAGCAGTTCGAGGACGGTAAATTCACCCCTCCACTTT. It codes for CASSSRTVNSPLHF.

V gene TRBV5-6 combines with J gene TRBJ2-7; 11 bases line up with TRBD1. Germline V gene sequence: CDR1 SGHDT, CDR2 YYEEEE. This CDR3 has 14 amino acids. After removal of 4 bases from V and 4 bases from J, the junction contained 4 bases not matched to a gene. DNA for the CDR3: TGTGCCAGCAGCCACCGGGACAGGGGGTACGAGCAGTACTTC. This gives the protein CASSHRDRGYEQYF.

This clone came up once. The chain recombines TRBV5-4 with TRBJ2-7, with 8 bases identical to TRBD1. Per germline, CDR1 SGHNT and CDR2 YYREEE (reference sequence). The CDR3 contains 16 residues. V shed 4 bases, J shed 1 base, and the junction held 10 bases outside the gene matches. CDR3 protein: CASSQGWDRLSYEQYF. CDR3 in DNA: TGTGCCAGCAGCCAGGGATGGGACAGGCTTTCCTACGAGCAGTACTTC.

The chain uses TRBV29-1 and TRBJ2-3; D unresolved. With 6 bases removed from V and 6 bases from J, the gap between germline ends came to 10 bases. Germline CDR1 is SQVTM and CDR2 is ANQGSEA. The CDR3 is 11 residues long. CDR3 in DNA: TGCAGCGTCCCCGGAGTGGATACGCAGTATTTT. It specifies CSVPGVDTQYF.

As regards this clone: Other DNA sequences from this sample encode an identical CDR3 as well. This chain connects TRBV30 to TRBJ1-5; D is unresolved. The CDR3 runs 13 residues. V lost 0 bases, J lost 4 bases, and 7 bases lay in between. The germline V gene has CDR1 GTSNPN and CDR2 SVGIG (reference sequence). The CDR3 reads CAWSVQGNQPQHF. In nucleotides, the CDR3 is TGTGCCTGGAGTGTACAAGGGAATCAGCCCCAGCATTTT.

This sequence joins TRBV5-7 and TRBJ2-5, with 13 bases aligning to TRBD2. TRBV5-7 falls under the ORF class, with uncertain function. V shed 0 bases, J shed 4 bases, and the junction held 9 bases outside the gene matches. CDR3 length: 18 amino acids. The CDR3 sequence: CASSLGVLAGGPVETQYF. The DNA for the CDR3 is TGTGCCAGCAGCTTGGGGGTACTAGCGGGAGGGCCGGTAGAGACCCAGTACTTC.

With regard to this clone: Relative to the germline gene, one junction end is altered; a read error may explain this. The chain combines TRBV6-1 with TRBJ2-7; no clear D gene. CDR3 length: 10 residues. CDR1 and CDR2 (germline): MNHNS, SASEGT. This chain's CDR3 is CASSEASILF. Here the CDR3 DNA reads TGTGCCAGCAGTGAAGCCTCTATACTATTC.

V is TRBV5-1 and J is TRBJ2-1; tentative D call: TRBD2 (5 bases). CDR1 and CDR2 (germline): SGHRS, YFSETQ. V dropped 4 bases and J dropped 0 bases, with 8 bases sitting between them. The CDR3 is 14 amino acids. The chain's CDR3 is CASSTGFSYNEQFF. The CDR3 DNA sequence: TGCGCCAGCAGCACGGGATTCTCCTACAATGAGCAGTTCTTC.

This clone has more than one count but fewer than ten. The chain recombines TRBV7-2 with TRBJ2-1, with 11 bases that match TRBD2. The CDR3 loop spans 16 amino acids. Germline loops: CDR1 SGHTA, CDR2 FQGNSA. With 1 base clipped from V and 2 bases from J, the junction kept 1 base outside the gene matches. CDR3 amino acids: CASSLVAGGPYNEQFF. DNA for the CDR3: TGTGCCAGCAGCTTAGTAGCGGGAGGGCCCTACAATGAGCAGTTCTTC.